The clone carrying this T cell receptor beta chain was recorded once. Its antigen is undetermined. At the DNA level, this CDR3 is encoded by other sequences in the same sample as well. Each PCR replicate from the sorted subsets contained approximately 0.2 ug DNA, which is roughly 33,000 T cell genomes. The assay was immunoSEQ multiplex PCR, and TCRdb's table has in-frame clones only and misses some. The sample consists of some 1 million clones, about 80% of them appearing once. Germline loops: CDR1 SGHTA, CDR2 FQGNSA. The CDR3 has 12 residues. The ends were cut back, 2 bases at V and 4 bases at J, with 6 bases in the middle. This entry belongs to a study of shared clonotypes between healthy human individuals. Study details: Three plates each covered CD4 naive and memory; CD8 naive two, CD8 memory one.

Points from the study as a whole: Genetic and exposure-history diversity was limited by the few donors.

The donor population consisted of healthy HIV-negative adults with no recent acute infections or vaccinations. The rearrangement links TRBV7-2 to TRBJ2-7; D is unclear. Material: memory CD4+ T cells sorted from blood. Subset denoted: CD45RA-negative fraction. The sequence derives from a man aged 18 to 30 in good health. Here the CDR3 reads CASSLKGYEQYF. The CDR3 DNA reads TGTGCCAGCAGCTTAAAAGGATACGAGCAGTACTTC.